These 19 T cell receptor beta chains share one sample of origin, sequenced in a study of tumor-infiltrating lymphocytes in primary liver carcinoma. Germline DNA was extracted too, while blood RNA derived from unsorted whole blood. A constant-region primer served to make TCR beta cDNA from roughly 480 ng total RNA. The TCR beta library was amplified through three nested multiplex PCR rounds in a modified ARM-PCR procedure. Use of TRBV1-TRBV30 forward primers with a C-beta reverse primer characterized the first two PCR rounds, which lasted about 10 cycles each. TCRdb analysed the multiplex PCR reads with MiXCR anew, one entry per CDR3 protein. The table lists about 200,000 distinct CDR3 sequences, approximately 65% of them singletons. Sequencing was performed on peripheral blood. These receptors were obtained from a woman aged 55-69 years with primary liver carcinoma and hepatitis B virus infection.

Comments on this clonotype: The conserved closing phenylalanine or tryptophan is absent in this CDR3, likely reflecting a read error. The chain links TRBV6-5 to TRBJ2-7, with TRBD2 matching over 7 bases. This CDR3 spans 13 amino acids. Trimming cost V 11 bases and J 0 bases; bases outside gene matches: 7. Per the germline V gene, CDR1 is MNHEY and CDR2 is SVGAGI. Here the CDR3 reads CASQGGSSYEQYS. The CDR3 DNA reads TGTGCCTCCCAGGGCGGGAGCTCCTACGAGCAGTACTCT.

About this clonotype: The CDR3 end shows no conserved phenylalanine or tryptophan, and so a read error is likely. This chain links TRBV4-1 with TRBJ2-1; perhaps TRBD2 as D (6 bases). CDR1 and CDR2 (germline): MGHRA, YSYEKL. The CDR3 sequence is 18 residues long. CDR3 sequence: CASSQATAGPVSYNEQFL. For the CDR3, the DNA is TGCGCCAGCAGTCAAGCTACTGCGGGGCCCGTCTCCTACAATGAGCAGTTCTTA.

As for this clonotype: This may stem from a read error, because a much larger clone lies one nucleotide away. The J gene is TRBJ1-3, the V gene TRBV30; no firm D call. The CDR3 runs 14 residues. Per the germline V gene, CDR1 is GTSNPN and CDR2 is SVGIG (reference sequence). The DNA for the CDR3 is TGTGCCTGGAGTGGGGGTGGCTCTGGAAACACCGTATATTTT. It is translated as CAWSGGGSGNTVYF.

Points on this clonotype: Given the absence of the conserved phenylalanine or tryptophan at the CDR3 end, a read error is likely. No DNA is shown, since the ends of the CDR3 on it are uncertain; the CDR3 is the one TCRdb lists. The rearrangement joins TRBV11-2 to TRBJ2-5; the table's D call of TRBD2 was not tested on the DNA. Germline CDR1 reads SGHAT; CDR2 reads FQNNGV. The length of the CDR3 is 15 amino acids, counting both ends. CDR3 region: CASRGEAGFGETEYY.

This clonotype was seen many times. This chain uses TRBV29-1 with TRBJ2-1; D ambiguous. Germline assignment: CDR1 SQVTM and CDR2 ANQGSEA. Trimming took 4 bases from V and 9 from J, leaving 10 bases between them. The CDR3 runs 11 residues. The CDR3 loop is CSVVGGFEQFF. The CDR3 bases are TGCAGCGTTGTAGGTGGGTTTGAGCAGTTCTTC.

Concerning this clonotype: Because the CDR3 is missing its conserved closing phenylalanine or tryptophan, this is likely a read error. V and J are TRBV6-1 and TRBJ1-4, with TRBD1 matching over 7 bases. This CDR3 region has 15 residues. Germline-derived CDR1 and CDR2 are MNHNS and SASEGT. CDR3 sequence: CVSSEVNRGAEKLFP. The CDR3 DNA reads as TGTGTCAGCAGTGAAGTTAACAGGGGAGCTGAAAAACTGTTTCCT.

Comments on this clonotype: The junction departs from germline at one end; a sequencing error may be responsible. The CDR3 loop is CANSFDTLGGKANVLTF. DNA of the CDR3: TGTGCCAACAGCTTTGACACTTTAGGGGGCAAAGCCAACGTCCTGACTTTC. The chain carries TRBV11-2 and TRBJ2-6; 7 nucleotides line up with TRBD1. The CDR3 has 17 amino acids. Germline CDR1 is SGHAT and CDR2 is FQNNGV.

This clonotype was counted a few times. V and J are TRBV7-9 and TRBJ2-7; weak D call: TRBD1 (6 bases). The CDR3 length is 14 residues. Trimming shortened V by 0 bases and J by 6 bases, and 12 bases separated the two germline ends. CDR1 is SEHNR and CDR2 is FQNEAQ in the germline V gene (reference sequence). In nucleotides, the CDR3 is TGTGCCAGCAGCTTAGCGTTGGCAGGGGTCGAGCAGTACTTC. It is translated as CASSLALAGVEQYF. Full variable domain (outside the CDR3, taken from reference TRBV7-9 and TRBJ2-7): DTGVSQNPRHKITKRGQNVTFRCDPISEHNRLYWYRQTLGQGPEFLTYFQNEAQLEKSRLLSDRFSAERPKGSFSTLEIQRTEQGDSAMYLCASSLALAGVEQYFGPGTRLTVT.

A remark on this clonotype: One end of the junction is discordant with germline, which a read error may explain. This chain joins TRBV7-9 and TRBJ2-7; D is uncertain. CDR3 length: 13 residues. The germline V gene has CDR1 SEHNR and CDR2 FQNEAQ (reference sequence). CDR3 region: CAISPSGDYEQYF. CDR3 nucleotide sequence: TGTGCCATCAGCCCGAGTGGGGACTACGAGCAGTACTTC.

As regards this clonotype: Its ends do not fully match the called genes, so a read error is possible. The chain employs TRBV11-1 and TRBJ2-1; D is unclear. Germline CDR1 is SGHAT and CDR2 is FQDESV (reference sequence). CDR3 length equals 17 residues. This chain's CDR3 is CASSFIVASLSYNKQFF. CDR3 bases: TGTGCCAGCAGCTTCATAGTTGCATCCCTATCCTACAATAAGCAGTTCTTC. Combining the CDR3 with reference TRBV11-1 and TRBJ2-1 gives the whole variable domain EAEVAQSPRYKITEKSQAVAFWCDPISGHATLYWYRQILGQGPELLVQFQDESVVDDSQLPKDRFSAERLKGVDSTLKIQPAELGDSAMYLCASSFIVASLSYNKQFFGPGTRLTVL.

The chain has TRBV11-2 and TRBJ2-2, with D possibly being TRBD1 (6 bases). Per germline, CDR1 SGHAT and CDR2 FQNNGV. Trimming shortened V by 5 bases and J by 5 bases, and 15 bases separated the two germline ends. The length of the CDR3 is 15 residues. CDR3 in amino acids: CASSAQQGRTGELFF. The CDR3 DNA is TGTGCCAGCAGCGCCCAACAGGGAAGGACCGGGGAGCTGTTTTTT.

The table lists this clonotype with many counts. In DNA form, the CDR3 reads TGCAGCGTTGACCGGGGATACTATGGCTACACCTTC. Translating it yields CSVDRGYYGYTF. V and J are TRBV29-1 and TRBJ1-2, with unresolved D. The CDR3 loop spans 12 amino acids. Trimming left V 3 bases short and J 3 bases short, with 8 bases between. Germline V gene data show CDR1 as SQVTM and CDR2 as ANQGSEA.

V gene TRBV12-3 or TRBV12-4 combines with J gene TRBJ2-1; D is perhaps TRBD2 (6 bases). This CDR3 has 18 amino acids. Trimming took off 5 bases at V and 0 bases at J, with 20 bases between the two ends. Here the CDR3 DNA reads TGTGCCAGCAGTGACCGGGACTCGCCCCTCCCCTCCTACAATGAGCAGTTCTTC. This gives the protein CASSDRDSPLPSYNEQFF.

This clonotype was found once. The junction and the germline gene differ at one end; a read error may be behind it. This rearrangement joins TRBV11-1 to TRBJ2-7; D may be TRBD2 (6 bases). The CDR3 runs to 15 residues. Germline V gives CDR1 SGHAT, CDR2 FQDESV (reference sequence). The CDR3 DNA follows: TGTGCCAACAGCTGCGGCGGGACGAGGACCTACGAGCAGTACTTC. Its protein is CANSCGGTRTYEQYF.

This clonotype was counted between two and nine times. This likely comes from a read error, as the CDR3 has no conserved phenylalanine or tryptophan at its end. The rearrangement joins TRBV11-3 to TRBJ2-5; the D is unclear. Germline CDR1 and CDR2: SGHNT and YENEEA. V was pared by 1 base and J by 5 bases, with 14 bases between. The CDR3 length is 15 residues. For the CDR3, the DNA is TGTGCCAGCAGCTTAGCGCTAACGAGTGGGGAGACCCAGTACCTC. Its translation: CASSLALTSGETQYL.

As to this clonotype: One end of the junction fails to match germline, which may point to a read error. In DNA, the CDR3 is TGTGCCAGCAGTGATCGGGAGTACAATGAACAGTTCTTC. This translates into CASSDREYNEQFF. V gene TRBV25-1 combines with J gene TRBJ2-1; a weak D match, TRBD2 (6 bases). Germline-derived CDR1 and CDR2 are MGHDK and SYGVNS. The CDR3 sequence is 13 residues long.

Turning to this clonotype: Its ends do not fully match the called genes, so a read error is possible. The gene calls are TRBV11-2 and TRBJ2-1, with TRBD2 matching 10 bases. Germline CDR1 and CDR2: SGHAT and FQNNGV. This CDR3 comprises 15 residues. The CDR3 reads CVSSPLGGLAGDRFF. DNA of the CDR3: TGTGTCAGCAGCCCGCTCGGGGGGCTAGCGGGAGACCGGTTCTTC.

This clonotype was picked up many times. J is TRBJ2-1 and V is TRBV30, with D possibly matching TRBD2 (6 bases). The CDR3 runs to 13 residues. CDR1 GTSNPN and CDR2 SVGIG come from the germline V gene (reference sequence). V lost 3 bases and J lost 0, with 6 bases in between. The CDR3 sequence is CAWRGLSYNEQFF. CDR3 coding DNA: TGTGCCTGGAGGGGACTCTCCTACAATGAGCAGTTCTTC.

This clonotype was detected ten times or more. The chain employs TRBV6-5 and TRBJ2-1, with TRBD2 matching 7 bases. The CDR3 has 17 residues. V lost 5 bases to trimming and J lost 4 bases; unmatched junction nucleotides: 14. Germline CDR1 MNHEY, CDR2 SVGAGI. DNA of the CDR3: TGTGCCAGCAGTCCCATCCCTAGCGGAGTCGGGTACAATGAGCAGTTCTTC. Translation: CASSPIPSGVGYNEQFF.